The 18 T cell receptor beta chains reported below all come from one sample, sequenced in a study of identical twins. TCRdb fed the 5' RACE reads into MiXCR, producing one record per CDR3 protein. Found here are some 500,000 distinct CDR3 sequences, roughly 21% of them singletons; the top ten hold about 0.91%. These same data were also listed under a study on T cells expressing NK-cell markers.

Sequencing was done on a sample of CD4+ T cells sorted from blood. The receptors originated from a woman aged 18-30 years in good health.

The sample holds a few counts of this clonotype. The rearrangement uses TRBV5-1 and TRBJ2-7; either TRBD1 or TRBD2 may fit D (5 bases each). V was shortened by 2 bases and J by 7 bases, with 16 bases between the two germline ends. CDR1 is SGHRS and CDR2 is YFSETQ in the germline V gene. This CDR3 contains 14 residues. As DNA, the CDR3 is TGCGCCAGCAGCTTTGGGGACCCCATTGAGGAGCAGTACTTC. Its translation is CASSFGDPIEEQYF.

This clonotype was picked up a small number of times. The chain recombines TRBV20-1 with TRBJ2-7; D is possibly TRBD1 (5 bases). Deletions cut 3 bases from V and 4 bases from J, with 16 bases between. The length of the CDR3 is 14 residues. Germline V gene data show CDR1 as DFQATT and CDR2 as SNEGSKA (reference sequence). CDR3 sequence: CSASPFVSGYEQYF. For the CDR3, the DNA is TGCAGTGCTAGCCCCTTCGTCTCAGGGTACGAGCAGTACTTC.

At least ten counts were recorded for this clonotype. This chain joins TRBV12-3 or TRBV12-4 and TRBJ1-2; no clear D gene. V lost 3 bases to trimming and J lost 8 bases, with 16 bases between them. CDR3 length: 14 amino acids. As DNA, the CDR3 is TGTGCCAGCAGTTTTAGGCTGACCTTGGTAGGCTACACCTTC. Protein: CASSFRLTLVGYTF.

In this sample, this clonotype turned up a few times. This rearrangement joins TRBV12-3 or TRBV12-4 to TRBJ2-7, with D perhaps TRBD2 (8 bases). This CDR3 region has 16 residues. With 5 bases removed from V and 6 bases from J, the gap between germline ends came to 23 bases. In DNA form, the CDR3 reads TGTGCCAGCAGTCCCACCGGGAGGGGGCCGCCCGGCGAGCAGTACTTC. Its translation is CASSPTGRGPPGEQYF.

The V call is TRBV5-1, the J call TRBJ2-7, with D perhaps given as TRBD1 or TRBD2 (5 bases each). The germline CDR1 and CDR2 sequences are SGHRS and YFSETQ. This CDR3 contains 15 residues. V lost 6 bases and J lost 1, with 17 bases in between. Written as DNA, the CDR3 is TGCGCCAGCACCCACTTGACCGGGACGTCCTACGAGCAGTACTTC. Translated: CASTHLTGTSYEQYF.

CDR3 nucleotides: TGTGCCAGCAGTTTATATTTCCTGAACACTGAAGCTTTCTTT. Translating it yields CASSLYFLNTEAFF. V and J are TRBV12-3 or TRBV12-4 and TRBJ1-1; no clear D gene. V lost 2 bases and J 0 bases, leaving 7 bases between the germline ends. This CDR3 has 14 amino acids.

The chain recombines TRBV6-1 with TRBJ1-1; tentative D call: TRBD1 (5 bases). In germline, CDR1 is MNHNS, CDR2 SASEGT. This CDR3 comprises 13 residues. The V and J ends lost 6 bases and 1 base respectively, with 9 bases between them. The CDR3 loop reads CASRGAQNTEAFF. CDR3 coding DNA: TGTGCCAGCAGAGGGGCACAGAACACTGAAGCTTTCTTT.

The rearrangement uses TRBV29-1 and TRBJ2-3; weak D call: TRBD2 (5 bases). Germline-derived CDR1 and CDR2 are SQVTM and ANQGSEA. The CDR3 is 13 residues long. Trimming took 6 bases from V and 0 from J, leaving 10 bases between them. CDR3 DNA: TGCAGCGTAACGAGGACTAGCACAGATACGCAGTATTTT. Translating gives CSVTRTSTDTQYF.

The sample holds a few counts of this clonotype. This chain connects TRBV20-1 to TRBJ2-1; D may be TRBD2 (6 bases). The CDR3 consists of 12 residues. Germline V gives CDR1 DFQATT, CDR2 SNEGSKA (reference sequence). The V end lost 6 bases, the J end lost 7 bases, and 13 bases lay between the germline ends. The CDR3 sequence: CSAEGRKNEQFF. The CDR3 DNA sequence: TGCAGTGCGGAGGGGCGAAAAAATGAGCAGTTCTTC.

This chain connects TRBV5-1 to TRBJ2-1, with 12 positions matching TRBD2. The CDR3 has 17 residues. J lost 5 bases, V lost 0 bases, and 6 bases had no gene match. Germline lookup yields CDR1 SGHRS and CDR2 YFSETQ. The chain's CDR3 is CASSLERLAGVHNEQFF. The CDR3, as DNA: TGCGCCAGCAGCTTGGAGAGACTAGCGGGGGTGCACAATGAGCAGTTCTTC.

This clonotype was observed a few times. The chain carries TRBV9 and TRBJ2-1; D is ambiguous. Germline-derived CDR1 and CDR2 are SGDLS and YYNGEE. CDR3 length equals 15 residues. The V gene lost 4 bases and the J gene lost 0 bases, with 11 bases spanning the gap. The CDR3 region has the DNA TGTGCCAGCAGCACGTCCCCAAGCTCCTACAATGAGCAGTTCTTC. Protein product: CASSTSPSSYNEQFF.

The chain carries TRBV5-1 and TRBJ1-2, with D perhaps matching TRBD1 (5 bases). Germline V gives CDR1 SGHRS, CDR2 YFSETQ. V lost 8 bases and J lost 5, with 19 bases in between. The CDR3 consists of 14 residues. The CDR3 spells CASCPGARSYGYTF. CDR3 nucleotide sequence: TGCGCCAGTTGCCCTGGGGCGAGGAGTTATGGCTACACCTTC.

This clonotype was observed a handful of times. V is TRBV7-2 and J is TRBJ2-7; D is perhaps TRBD2 (6 bases). The CDR3 extends over 14 amino acids. Looked up from germline, CDR1 is SGHTA and CDR2 is FQGNSA. Trimming left V 0 bases short and J 4 bases short, with 10 bases between. The CDR3 loop is CASSLAMAGYEQYF. CDR3 bases: TGTGCCAGCAGCTTAGCGATGGCGGGATACGAGCAGTACTTC. The variable domain in full, with the rest retrieved from reference TRBV7-2 and TRBJ2-7, is GAGVSQSPSNKVTEKGKDVELRCDPISGHTALYWYRQSLGQGLEFLIYFQGNSAPDKSGLPSDRFSAERTGGSVSTLTIQRTQQEDSAVYLCASSLAMAGYEQYFGPGTRLTVT.

The V gene is TRBV4-3, the J gene TRBJ2-7; 10 bases fit TRBD2. Germline V CDR1 and CDR2: LGHNA, YSLEER. The V segment lost 4 bases and the J segment 3 bases; nucleotides outside the gene matches: 15. The CDR3 is 18 amino acids. The CDR3 DNA reads TGCGCCAGCAGCCCCAAGTCACTAGCGGGGACGGACCGCTACGAGCAGTACTTC. Its translation is CASSPKSLAGTDRYEQYF.

The chain uses TRBV20-1 and TRBJ2-3, with D unresolved. Trimming stripped 6 bases from V and 0 bases from J, with 10 bases between. This CDR3 spans 13 amino acids. Germline-derived CDR1 and CDR2 are DFQATT and SNEGSKA (reference sequence). The CDR3 reads CSAWRVSTDTQYF. The CDR3 DNA is TGCAGTGCCTGGAGAGTGAGCACAGATACGCAGTATTTT.

This clonotype was picked up many times. The rearrangement links TRBV12-3 or TRBV12-4 to TRBJ2-5, with 7 bases fitting TRBD2. This CDR3 is built from 16 residues. With V trimmed by 7 bases and J by 5 bases, 16 bases remained unmatched. The CDR3 here is CASTPFARGGSETQYF. In DNA form, the CDR3 reads TGTGCCAGCACCCCGTTCGCTAGGGGCGGGAGCGAGACCCAGTACTTC.

The rearrangement uses TRBV29-1 and TRBJ1-6; tentatively, D is TRBD1 (5 bases). CDR3 size: 13 residues. Trimming took off 5 bases at V and 8 bases at J, with 13 bases between the two ends. The germline V gene has CDR1 SQVTM and CDR2 ANQGSEA. In DNA, the CDR3 is TGCAGCGTTATAGGGGTGATTCATTCACCCCTCCACTTT. The encoded protein is CSVIGVIHSPLHF.

The CDR3 coding sequence is TGTGCCAGCAGTTTCGGTCGCCAGAGGAACACTGAAGCTTTCTTT. Its protein product is CASSFGRQRNTEAFF. The rearrangement joins TRBV12-3 or TRBV12-4 to TRBJ1-1; D unclear. This CDR3 comprises 15 residues. The V gene lost 3 bases and the J gene lost 1 base, with 12 bases spanning the gap.